One and the same sample provided the 17 T cell receptor beta chains below, sequenced in a study of blood T cell repertoires in COVID-19. Some clones are missing from TCRdb's copy, which holds only in-frame ones; the method was immunoSEQ multiplex PCR. In the table there are roughly 250,000 clones, around 87% of which are singletons. The sequenced sample consisted of PBMCs or T cells enriched from blood (not recorded which). These receptors originate from a woman in her 30s with acute COVID-19.

The chain has TRBV4-1 and TRBJ2-3; 9 nucleotides agree with TRBD2. The CDR3 has 16 amino acids. With V trimmed by 4 bases and J by 0 bases, 5 bases remained unmatched. Germline CDR1 and CDR2: MGHRA and YSYEKL. CDR3 bases: TGCGCCAGCAGCCTTCAAACTAGCGGGAGCACAGATACGCAGTATTTT. Translated, it gives CASSLQTSGSTDTQYF.

The chain combines TRBV4-1 with TRBJ2-5; D uncertain. The germline V and J ends were trimmed by 1 base and 3 bases, with 9 bases remaining between them. There are 14 residues in the CDR3. The germline V gene has CDR1 MGHRA and CDR2 YSYEKL. The CDR3 coding sequence is TGCGCCAGCAGCCAAGTCGTACTCAAAGAGACCCAGTACTTC. Residues: CASSQVVLKETQYF.

The rearrangement uses TRBV11-2 and TRBJ1-3; 10 bases align to TRBD1. Losses at the gene ends were 5 bases for V and 4 bases for J; bases not matched to a gene: 8. The CDR3 has 16 residues. Germline V gene sequence: CDR1 SGHAT, CDR2 FQNNGV. For the CDR3, the DNA is TGTGCCAGCAGCCAAAATGGACAGGGGGACGGAAACACCATATATTTT. Translation gives CASSQNGQGDGNTIYF.

This rearrangement joins TRBV30 to TRBJ2-7; no clear D gene. The CDR3 extends over 12 amino acids. Looked up from germline, CDR1 is GTSNPN and CDR2 is SVGIG (reference sequence). Trimming removed 2 bases at V and 4 bases at J, with 9 bases between. The CDR3 DNA sequence: TGTGCCTGGAGTTATCGGTTTTACGAGCAGTACTTC. Translated: CAWSYRFYEQYF.

CDR3 residues: CASSEGDSWDTQYF. In DNA, the CDR3 is TGCGCCAGCAGTGAAGGGGACTCCTGGGATACGCAGTATTTT. The V call is TRBV10-1, the J call TRBJ2-3, with D tentatively TRBD2 (6 bases). V gave up 3 bases and J gave up 6 bases, with 13 bases separating them. Germline CDR1 and CDR2: WNHNN and SYGVQD (reference sequence). This CDR3 is 14 amino acids long.

This chain links TRBV27 with TRBJ2-7; 13 bases fit TRBD2. CDR3 length: 15 amino acids. The ends lost 5 bases at V and 5 bases at J; junction bases unmatched: 6. Per germline, CDR1 MNHEY and CDR2 SMNVEV (reference sequence). For the CDR3, the DNA is TGTGCCAGCAGTCCGTGGACTAGCGGGAGCCACGAGCAGTACTTC. Encoded protein: CASSPWTSGSHEQYF.

The rearrangement joins TRBV6-5 to TRBJ2-7; weak D call: TRBD2 (6 bases). The V and J ends lost 7 bases and 1 base respectively, with 14 bases between them. Germline V gene sequence: CDR1 MNHEY, CDR2 SVGAGI. This CDR3 has 14 amino acids. The CDR3 DNA reads as TGTGCCAGCACCACCGCGGGGCGATCCTACGAGCAGTACTTC. Translated, it gives CASTTAGRSYEQYF.

This chain uses TRBV5-1 with TRBJ1-6, with TRBD1 matching over 9 bases. V shed 4 bases, J shed 8 bases, and the junction held 13 bases outside the gene matches. The CDR3 is made up of 17 amino acids. The germline V gene has CDR1 SGHRS and CDR2 YFSETQ. As DNA, the CDR3 is TGCGCCAGCAGCCACAACCCTACAGGGGGCGCCGATTCACCCCTCCACTTT. It is translated as CASSHNPTGGADSPLHF.

This clone was seen a single time. The rearrangement joins TRBV28 to TRBJ1-2; no firm D call. This CDR3 is 15 amino acids long. Per germline, CDR1 MDHEN and CDR2 SYDVKM. V lost 2 bases and J 5 bases, leaving 15 bases between the germline ends. Here the CDR3 DNA reads TGTGCCAGCAGTTTAGGACGGACCTCGGGGTATGGCTACACCTTC. It is translated as CASSLGRTSGYGYTF.

This clone was detected only once. This chain uses TRBV19 with TRBJ2-7, with 9 bases that match TRBD1. The CDR3 sequence is 15 residues long. Losses at the gene ends were 3 bases for V and 1 base for J; bases not matched to a gene: 4. CDR1 and CDR2 from the germline V gene are LNHDA and SQIVND (reference sequence). Here the CDR3 reads CASSIGTGISYEQYF. The CDR3 nucleotides read TGTGCCAGTAGTATCGGGACAGGGATATCCTACGAGCAGTACTTC.

This clone was observed a few times. This chain joins TRBV28 and TRBJ1-5; no definite D call. This CDR3 has 12 amino acids. From germline, CDR1 is MDHEN and CDR2 SYDVKM. The germline V and J ends were trimmed by 4 bases and 6 bases, with 7 bases remaining between them. CDR3 DNA: TGTGCCAGCAGTTCAAGCGGTCAGCCCCAGCATTTT. As protein: CASSSSGQPQHF.

The genes are TRBV30 and TRBJ1-4; D possibly corresponds to TRBD1 (5 bases). The CDR3 consists of 13 residues. V lost 5 bases, J lost 6 bases, and 13 bases lay in between. The germline V gene encodes CDR1 GTSNPN and CDR2 SVGIG (reference sequence). The CDR3 reads CAWEGVGHEKLFF. In DNA, the CDR3 is TGTGCCTGGGAAGGGGTTGGGCATGAAAAACTGTTTTTT.

V usage is TRBV29-1 and J usage is TRBJ1-2, with 10 bases matching TRBD1. With V trimmed by 2 bases and J by 4 bases, 4 bases remained unmatched. The V gene's germline CDR1 is SQVTM and CDR2 ANQGSEA. The CDR3 has 14 residues. The chain's CDR3 is CSVERGQGTYGYTF. The DNA for the CDR3 is TGCAGCGTTGAAAGGGGACAGGGGACCTATGGCTACACCTTC. The whole variable domain, filled in from reference TRBV29-1 and TRBJ1-2, reads SAVISQKPSRDICQRGTSLTIQCQVDSQVTMMFWYRQQPGQSLTLIATANQGSEATYESGFVIDKFPISRPNLTFSTLTVSNMSPEDSSIYLCSVERGQGTYGYTFGSGTRLTVV.

The CDR3 sequence is CASSYSAGGRYGYTF. CDR3 coding DNA: TGTGCCAGCAGTTACTCGGCAGGGGGCAGGTATGGCTACACCTTC. This chain connects TRBV6-5 to TRBJ1-2; TRBD1 agrees at 8 bases. Germline CDR1 MNHEY, CDR2 SVGAGI. The CDR3 spans 15 residues. J was trimmed by 5 bases and V by 0 bases; bases with no gene match: 5.

This chain joins TRBV27 and TRBJ2-7; 7 positions match TRBD1. CDR1 is MNHEY and CDR2 is SMNVEV in the germline V gene (reference sequence). V shed 6 bases and J 3 bases; nucleotides not matched to a gene: 11. This CDR3 spans 15 amino acids. The CDR3 reads CASRFLRDSDYEQYF. DNA for the CDR3: TGTGCCAGCAGATTCCTCCGGGACAGTGACTACGAGCAGTACTTC.

In nucleotides, the CDR3 is TGTGCCAGTAGTGTCGGGGGACAGGGAAGAGGTGAAGCTTTCTTT. This encodes CASSVGGQGRGEAFF. V is TRBV19 and J is TRBJ1-1; 9 bases align to TRBD1. The V and J ends lost 5 bases and 7 bases, in that order; junction bases with no gene match: 11. Germline lookup yields CDR1 LNHDA and CDR2 SQIVND (reference sequence). CDR3 length: 15 residues.

The chain uses TRBV7-9 and TRBJ2-7; 7 nucleotides match TRBD2. The germline gives CDR1 SEHNR, CDR2 FQNEAQ (reference sequence). Trimming at V came to 3 bases and at J to 7 bases, leaving 12 bases not matched to a gene. The CDR3 has 15 amino acids. The CDR3 sequence: CASSFVSGNPWEQYF. Written as DNA, the CDR3 is TGTGCCAGCAGCTTTGTAAGCGGGAACCCCTGGGAGCAGTACTTC.